The T cell receptor beta chain under discussion was sequenced for a study of blood T cell repertoires in COVID-19. Study-wide background: Collection of acute and convalescent COVID-19 samples took place in the United States, Italy and Spain.

V gave up 5 bases and J gave up 0 bases; unmatched junction bases: 3. Per germline, CDR1 MRHNA and CDR2 SNTAGT. The CDR3 has 15 amino acids. Participants in the exposed group had met a COVID-19 case in the 2 weeks before joining the study. TCRdb's table, derived via immunoSEQ multiplex PCR, lists solely in-frame clones and lacks some. The sample includes about 200,000 clones, 75% to 90% of them seen just once. The sample consisted of PBMCs or T cells enriched from blood (not recorded which). V and J are TRBV6-4 and TRBJ2-2; TRBD1 aligns across 7 bases. The receptor's source is a woman in her twenties or thirties who had been exposed to COVID-19. The CDR3 loop reads CASSPGTANTGELFF. The CDR3 coding sequence is TGTGCCAGCAGTCCAGGGACAGCGAACACCGGGGAGCTGTTTTTT.